This T cell receptor (beta chain) was retrieved from a study of blood T cell repertoires in COVID-19. Looking at the study overall: The samples span acute and convalescent COVID-19 from the United States, Italy and Spain. PBMCs, B-cell-depleted T cells, or T cells provided the cDNA or gDNA that made up the material.

In the original workflow: How many nucleated cells were present was estimated from reference gene primer amplification. Data came from immunoSEQ multiplex PCR; TCRdb stores just in-frame clones and leaves some out. V and J calls and clone size are those listed in that table; D and trimming were worked out from the DNA. Of 200,000 to 300,000 clones listed, roughly 85% were seen once; the top ten hold approximately 5.1%. The Seattle site enrolled patients during active infection and followed them longitudinally. This clone has only one observation. Germline V gene lookup returns CDR1 MNHEY and CDR2 SMNVEV (reference sequence). Unmatched junction bases numbered 5, after V lost 3 bases and J lost 7 bases. The CDR3 is made up of 14 amino acids.

Sample: peripheral blood. The chain employs TRBV27 and TRBJ1-4; 7 bases fit TRBD1. This clonotype was obtained from a man in his fifties with COVID-19, enrolled during active disease. CDR3 bases: TGTGCCAGCAGTTTGACAGGGCTCCCTGAAAAACTGTTTTTT. Protein: CASSLTGLPEKLFF.